This T cell receptor beta chain was retrieved from a study of early T cells in non-severe SARS-CoV-2 infection. Looking at the study overall: Investigators sequenced bulk RNA drawn from unsorted whole blood, and chains remained unpaired. Study conclusions and caveats: Sequences matched to VDJdb favored anti-spike CD8 responses, while private and CD4 specificities were missed.

The CDR3 runs to 14 residues. From germline, CDR1 is SNHLY and CDR2 FYNNEI. With 2 bases removed from V and 8 bases from J, the gap between germline ends came to 15 bases. Attachment of unique molecular identifiers to individual cDNA molecules was performed. TCRdb analysed the 5' RACE reads with MiXCR anew, one entry per CDR3 protein. The sample records 70,000 to 90,000 distinct CDR3 sequences, around 15% being singletons. On this clonotype: Its specificity is unknown.

The receptor's source is an adult who was a healthcare worker with PCR-confirmed SARS-CoV-2 infection or an uninfected control (not recorded which). The chain is built from TRBV2 and TRBJ1-2; D uncertain. Sequences were obtained from whole blood. This CDR3 reads CASSEYLQRSGYTF. CDR3 nucleotide sequence: TGTGCCAGCAGTGAATATCTACAGCGATCGGGCTACACCTTC. Combining the CDR3 with reference TRBV2 and TRBJ1-2 gives the whole variable domain EPEVTQTPSHQVTQMGQEVILRCVPISNHLYFYWYRQILGQKVEFLVSFYNNEISEKSEIFDDQFSVERPDGSNFTLKIRSTKLEDSAMYFCASSEYLQRSGYTFGSGTRLTVV.